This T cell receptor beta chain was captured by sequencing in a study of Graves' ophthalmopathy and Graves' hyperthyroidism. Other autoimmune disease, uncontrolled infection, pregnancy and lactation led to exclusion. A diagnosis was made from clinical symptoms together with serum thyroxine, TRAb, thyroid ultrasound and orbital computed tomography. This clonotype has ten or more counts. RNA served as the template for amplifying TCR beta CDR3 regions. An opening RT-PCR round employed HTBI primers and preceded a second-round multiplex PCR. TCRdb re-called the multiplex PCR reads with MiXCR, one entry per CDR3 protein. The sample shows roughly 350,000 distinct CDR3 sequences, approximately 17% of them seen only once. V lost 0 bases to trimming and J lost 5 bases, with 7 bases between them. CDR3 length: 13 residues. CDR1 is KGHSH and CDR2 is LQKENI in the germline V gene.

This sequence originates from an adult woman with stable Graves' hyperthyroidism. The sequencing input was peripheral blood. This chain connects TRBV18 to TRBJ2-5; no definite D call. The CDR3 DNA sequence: TGTGCCAGCTCACCACCGGTGGGGGAGACCCAGTACTTC. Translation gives CASSPPVGETQYF.